These 28 T cell receptor beta chains originate from one sample sequenced in a study of blood T cell repertoires in COVID-19. Data came from immunoSEQ multiplex PCR; TCRdb stores just in-frame clones and leaves some out. The table lists about 250,000 clones, about 80% of them singletons, with about a sixth in the top ten. Material: peripheral blood. The receptor set was obtained from a person aged 65 to 85 with COVID-19, enrolled during active disease.

This clone rates as medium-sized (0.01 to 0.1%). The rearrangement uses TRBV7-9 and TRBJ2-1, with 9 bases aligning to TRBD2. V lost 5 bases, J lost 4 bases, and 6 bases stayed unmatched. CDR1 SEHNR and CDR2 FQNEAQ come from the germline V gene (reference sequence). This CDR3 region has 15 residues. CDR3 residues: CASSPPSGTYNEQFF. The CDR3 bases are TGTGCCAGCAGCCCCCCTAGCGGGACATACAATGAGCAGTTCTTC.

This sequence joins TRBV14 and TRBJ2-1; D perhaps matches TRBD1 (7 bases). CDR1 is SGHDN, CDR2 FVKESK, per germline. CDR3 size: 16 residues. The V end was cut by 1 base, the J end by 2 bases, with 12 bases between. CDR3 nucleotide sequence: TGTGCCAGCAGCCAAGGGAGGGGGCTGCCCTACAATGAGCAGTTCTTC. Translation: CASSQGRGLPYNEQFF.

The rearrangement joins TRBV6-2 or TRBV6-3 to TRBJ2-1, with TRBD1 matching over 8 bases. Trimming took 2 bases from V and 10 from J; bases not matched to a gene: 7. CDR1 MNHEY and CDR2 SVGEGT come from the germline V gene. There are 14 residues in the CDR3. The CDR3, as DNA: TGTGCCAGCAGTTACCCGGGACAGGCCTGGGAGCAGTTCTTC. Protein: CASSYPGQAWEQFF.

With regard to this clone: Other DNA variants within this sample encode the same CDR3. V gene TRBV10-3 combines with J gene TRBJ2-1; weak D call: TRBD2 (6 bases). The CDR3 has 14 amino acids. V was shortened by 9 bases and J by 1 base, with 13 bases between the two germline ends. Germline V gene data show CDR1 as ENHRY and CDR2 as SYGVKD. The CDR3 reads CAIGAGGSYNEQFF. The CDR3, as DNA: TGTGCCATTGGGGCCGGGGGTTCCTACAATGAGCAGTTCTTC.

V and J are TRBV5-1 and TRBJ1-3; no firm D call. From germline, CDR1 is SGHRS and CDR2 YFSETQ. V was clipped by 0 bases and J by 4 bases, with 14 bases between them. The CDR3 totals 16 residues. As DNA, the CDR3 is TGCGCCAGCAGCTTGGCCGGGATAGAGCGAGGAAACACCATATATTTT. Its protein product is CASSLAGIERGNTIYF.

The rearrangement links TRBV29-1 to TRBJ2-1, with 9 bases lining up with TRBD2. CDR3 size: 14 residues. Germline V CDR1 and CDR2: SQVTM, ANQGSEA. With 7 bases clipped from V and 3 bases from J, the junction kept 7 bases outside the gene matches. CDR3 nucleotide sequence: TGCAGCGCCAACGGACTAGCGTTCTACAATGAGCAGTTCTTC. It specifies CSANGLAFYNEQFF.

The chain couples TRBV7-3 to TRBJ1-2; no reliable D call. This CDR3 is built from 13 residues. Trimming took off 3 bases at V and 6 bases at J, with 11 bases between the two ends. Germline assignment: CDR1 SGHTA and CDR2 FQGTGA. CDR3 sequence (DNA): TGTGCCAGCAGCTTTCGACTCCTCGATGGCTACACCTTC. Its translation: CASSFRLLDGYTF.

This sequence joins TRBV3-1 (or the pseudogene TRBV3-2) and TRBJ1-2; tentative D call: TRBD1 (6 bases). Germline V CDR1 and CDR2: LGHDT, YNNKEL (reference sequence). The CDR3 is 13 amino acids. Trimming pared 1 base from V and 5 bases from J, leaving 8 bases between. The CDR3 DNA follows: TGTGCCAGCAGCCAAGCAGGACAGTATGGCTACACCTTC. It translates to CASSQAGQYGYTF.

The rearrangement uses TRBV5-1 and TRBJ2-7, with TRBD1 matching over 7 bases. CDR3 length equals 15 residues. The V segment lost 3 bases and the J segment 0 bases; nucleotides outside the gene matches: 6. Per germline, CDR1 SGHRS and CDR2 YFSETQ. CDR3 DNA: TGCGCCAGCAGCTGGAAGGGACAGAGCTCCTACGAGCAGTACTTC. It codes for CASSWKGQSSYEQYF.

This chain connects TRBV9 to TRBJ2-1; TRBD2 aligns across 10 bases. The CDR3 has 16 residues. Looked up from germline, CDR1 is SGDLS and CDR2 is YYNGEE. The V and J ends lost 0 bases and 4 bases, in that order; junction bases with no gene match: 4. The CDR3 DNA sequence: TGTGCCAGCAGCGTAGGGGCTAGCGGGGGATACAATGAGCAGTTCTTC. It codes for CASSVGASGGYNEQFF.

The genes are TRBV2 and TRBJ1-5; 8 bases align to TRBD1. Germline CDR1 reads SNHLY; CDR2 reads FYNNEI. CDR3 length: 16 residues. The ends lost 5 bases at V and 2 bases at J; junction bases unmatched: 8. DNA of the CDR3: TGTGCCAGCAGTCACATACAGGGGGGCGGCAATCAGCCCCAGCATTTT. This codes for CASSHIQGGGNQPQHF.

This clone was recorded only once. The chain is built from TRBV2 and TRBJ2-1, with D tentatively TRBD2 (6 bases). The germline gives CDR1 SNHLY, CDR2 FYNNEI. The CDR3 loop spans 12 amino acids. Trimming took 7 bases from V and 7 from J, leaving 11 bases between them. Here the CDR3 reads CASTGLGNEQFF. The CDR3 DNA reads TGTGCCAGCACGGGACTCGGAAATGAGCAGTTCTTC.

The rearrangement links TRBV6-2 or TRBV6-3 to TRBJ2-7; TRBD2 matches 9 bases. The CDR3 totals 14 residues. J was trimmed by 2 bases and V by 6 bases; bases with no gene match: 5. Germline V CDR1 and CDR2: MNHEY, SVGEGT. The chain's CDR3 is CASSSSGGTYEQYF. The CDR3 DNA is TGTGCCAGCAGCTCGAGCGGGGGGACCTACGAGCAGTACTTC.

V gene TRBV6-2 or TRBV6-3 combines with J gene TRBJ2-2; 14 nucleotides line up with TRBD2. Germline assignment: CDR1 MNHEY and CDR2 SVGEGT. The length of the CDR3 is 16 residues. V lost 6 bases to trimming and J lost 8 bases; unmatched junction nucleotides: 8. CDR3 amino acids: CASSQGLAGVVGELFF. Written as DNA, the CDR3 is TGTGCCAGCAGCCAGGGACTAGCGGGAGTCGTGGGGGAGCTGTTTTTT.

The gene calls are TRBV5-1 and TRBJ1-1; D not certain. The CDR3 length is 14 residues. Germline CDR1 reads SGHRS; CDR2 reads YFSETQ. The V and J ends lost 5 bases and 1 base respectively, with 12 bases between them. The CDR3 protein is CASRWEGRNTEAFF. CDR3 bases: TGCGCCAGCAGGTGGGAGGGCCGGAACACTGAAGCTTTCTTT.

The chain couples TRBV10-3 to TRBJ2-7, with 10 bases matching TRBD1. Looked up from germline, CDR1 is ENHRY and CDR2 is SYGVKD. Losses at the gene ends were 6 bases for V and 3 bases for J; bases not matched to a gene: 5. There are 14 residues in the CDR3. CDR3 bases: TGTGCCATCAGATTTGGGACAGGGGTCTACGAGCAGTACTTC. Residues: CAIRFGTGVYEQYF.

J is TRBJ1-5 and V is TRBV28, with TRBD1 identical over 9 bases. CDR3 size: 16 residues. The V gene end was trimmed by 9 bases and the J gene end by 4 bases; junction bases not matched to a gene: 13. From germline, CDR1 is MDHEN and CDR2 SYDVKM. The CDR3 bases are TGTGCCAGTAGAAAAGCGGGACAGGGAGGTAATCAGCCCCAGCATTTT. This codes for CASRKAGQGGNQPQHF. Combining the CDR3 with reference TRBV28 and TRBJ1-5 gives the whole variable domain DVKVTQSSRYLVKRTGEKVFLECVQDMDHENMFWYRQDPGLGLRLIYFSYDVKMKEKGDIPEGYSVSREKKERFSLILESASTNQTSMYLCASRKAGQGGNQPQHFGDGTRLSIL.

V is TRBV5-8 and J is TRBJ2-2; TRBD1 aligns across 8 bases. The CDR3 is 14 residues long. The germline V gene has CDR1 SGHTS and CDR2 YDEGEE. Unmatched junction bases numbered 8, after V lost 6 bases and J lost 7 bases. This CDR3 reads CASMTGVRDGELFF. In DNA, the CDR3 is TGTGCCAGCATGACAGGGGTGAGGGACGGGGAGCTGTTTTTT.

In its sample, this clone was seen once. The chain is built from TRBV5-1 and TRBJ2-7; D call uncertain. V was shortened by 0 bases and J by 2 bases, with 9 bases between the two germline ends. CDR1 SGHRS and CDR2 YFSETQ come from the germline V gene. CDR3 length: 14 residues. CDR3 sequence (DNA): TGCGCCAGCAGCTTGGAGGTCGGAGCCTACGAGCAGTACTTC. This codes for CASSLEVGAYEQYF.

The sample holds a few counts of this clone. The chain has TRBV28 and TRBJ1-1; 7 bases align to TRBD1. The CDR3 loop spans 14 amino acids. V lost 11 bases and J lost 0; bases outside the gene matches: 9. The germline V gene has CDR1 MDHEN and CDR2 SYDVKM. The DNA for the CDR3 is TGTGCCTCCGCGGAGGGGGCGGTGAACACTGAAGCTTTCTTT. Protein sequence: CASAEGAVNTEAFF.

The CDR3 is CASSPPGAREKLFF. As DNA, the CDR3 is TGTGCCAGCTCACCACCGGGGGCCCGTGAAAAACTGTTTTTT. V and J are TRBV18 and TRBJ1-4, with D possibly matching TRBD1 (6 bases). The CDR3 has 14 amino acids. The germline gives CDR1 KGHSH, CDR2 LQKENI. Trimming took off 0 bases at V and 7 bases at J, with 9 bases between the two ends.

The CDR3 reads CASSEVLAATNEKLFF. Here the CDR3 DNA reads TGTGCCAGCAGTGAAGTGTTAGCAGCAACTAATGAAAAACTGTTTTTT. The V and J genes are TRBV6-1 and TRBJ1-4, with unresolved D. The CDR3 contains 16 residues. Deletions cut 1 base from V and 0 bases from J, with 9 bases between. The germline V gene encodes CDR1 MNHNS and CDR2 SASEGT.

The rearrangement uses TRBV6-5 and TRBJ1-2, with D perhaps matching TRBD1 (5 bases). In germline, CDR1 is MNHEY, CDR2 SVGAGI. The germline V and J ends were trimmed by 1 base and 9 bases, with 21 bases remaining between them. There are 16 residues in the CDR3. CDR3 region: CASSYFPGQLGARYTF. The CDR3 DNA sequence: TGTGCCAGCAGTTACTTCCCCGGACAACTCGGTGCTCGCTACACCTTC.

This clone was counted between two and nine times. This chain joins TRBV7-2 and TRBJ2-7, with 11 bases lining up with TRBD2. V shed 1 base and J 7 bases; nucleotides not matched to a gene: 6. The CDR3 totals 15 residues. In germline, CDR1 is SGHTA, CDR2 FQGNSA. CDR3 in DNA: TGTGCCAGCAGCTTAGTGATAGCGGGAGGGGATGAGCAGTACTTC. It is translated as CASSLVIAGGDEQYF.

The chain carries TRBV4-1 and TRBJ2-7; 8 bases agree with TRBD2. V was clipped by 4 bases and J by 7 bases; unmatched bases: 15. The CDR3 is made up of 16 amino acids. The V gene's germline CDR1 is MGHRA and CDR2 YSYEKL. The CDR3 sequence is CASSPTPGGGSGEQYF. In nucleotides, the CDR3 is TGCGCCAGCAGCCCGACGCCCGGGGGGGGGAGCGGAGAGCAGTACTTC.

For the CDR3, the DNA is TGTGCCAGCAGCCAGGAGGCAGGGGGAGTATACGAGCAGTACTTC. The encoded protein is CASSQEAGGVYEQYF. This sequence joins TRBV7-2 and TRBJ2-7; 7 positions match TRBD1. The CDR3 totals 15 residues. Looked up from germline, CDR1 is SGHTA and CDR2 is FQGNSA. The junction had 11 bases not matched to a gene; V was cut back by 5 bases and J by 4 bases.

This clone was found once. The chain couples TRBV5-1 to TRBJ2-5; TRBD1 matches at 10 bases. CDR3 size: 18 residues. Germline loops: CDR1 SGHRS, CDR2 YFSETQ. Trimming cost V 8 bases and J 3 bases; bases outside gene matches: 19. The DNA of the CDR3 is TGCGCCAGATACTCCGGGACAGGGGACAACTTATTAAAAGAGACCCAGTACTTC. Its protein product is CARYSGTGDNLLKETQYF. Full variable domain (missing parts from reference TRBV5-1 and TRBJ2-5): KAGVTQTPRYLIKTRGQQVTLSCSPISGHRSVSWYQQTPGQGLQFLFEYFSETQRNKGNFPGRFSGRQFSNSRSEMNVSTLELGDSALYLCARYSGTGDNLLKETQYFGPGTRLLVL.

The J gene is TRBJ2-1, the V gene TRBV11-2, with 13 bases matching TRBD2. This CDR3 has 16 residues. CDR1 and CDR2 from the germline V gene are SGHAT and FQNNGV. V shed 5 bases and J 9 bases; nucleotides not matched to a gene: 10. The CDR3 DNA reads TGTGCCAGCAGCATCCTAACTAGCGGGGGGGCGGGTGAGCAGTTCTTC. Protein: CASSILTSGGAGEQFF.